This TCR beta chain was profiled in a study of blood T cell repertoires in COVID-19. Study-wide context: Samples representing acute and convalescent COVID-19 were sourced from the United States, Italy and Spain. Nucleic acid was either cDNA or gDNA, and it came from T cells, B-cell-depleted T cells, or PBMCs.

In the study's own analysis: Counts of nucleated cells, estimated from reference gene primer amplification, were obtained. The data were produced by immunoSEQ multiplex PCR, yet TCRdb's version contains in-frame clones alone and is incomplete. That table gives V, J and clone size, and the DNA gave D and trimming. This sample yields fewer than 200,000 clones, of which approximately 84% are seen a single time; about 5.8% belongs to the top ten. The V and J ends lost 4 bases and 0 bases, in that order; junction bases with no gene match: 5. Germline CDR1 is SGHRS and CDR2 is YFSETQ. The CDR3 consists of 15 residues. There are a few counts of this clone.

Sequencing used peripheral blood. The chain has TRBV5-1 and TRBJ2-3; 7 bases fit TRBD1. The sequence derives from a woman aged 50 to 60 with COVID-19, enrolled during active disease. The DNA of the CDR3 is TGCGCCAGCAGCGTGGGACAGCCCAGCACAGATACGCAGTATTTT. Its translation: CASSVGQPSTDTQYF.